This TCR beta chain originates from a study of blood T cell repertoires in COVID-19 (dated by TCRdb to the early 2020s). Context from the whole study: The collaborator samples originated in the United States, Italy and Spain and spanned the acute and convalescent phases of COVID-19. The repertoires were released in a freely available public database intended as a resource for research on the immune response to SARS-CoV-2. The prospective study material was composed of cDNA or gDNA derived from T cells, B-cell-depleted T cells, or PBMCs. Where available, HLA class I and class II types were obtained from metadata supplied by the sample provider rather than from assay-based typing. Subjects who had been exposed to COVID-19, were actively infected with it, or had recovered from it provided the deeply sampled blood TCRbeta repertoires that made up the dataset. The samples were drawn from the first 160 participants of the ongoing ImmuneRACE study and from some 1,300 subjects provided by 6 global collaborators. Sample metadata almost always included a de-identified subject ID, COVID-19 status, age in years and sex. Results the study describes overall, beyond this receptor: How much clinical and demographic metadata was included differed by source and by participant, and the metadata was provided uncurated.

The immunoSEQ Assay, a bias-controlled multiplex PCR, was used to amplify TCRbeta CDR3 regions from genomic DNA. Turning to the authors' computational methods: The number of nucleated cells in each sample was estimated by amplification of reference gene primers within the assay. To quantify the absolute abundance of each unique TCRbeta CDR3 rearrangement, sequence reads were collapsed and filtered. For each sample, productive Simpson clonality was calculated as the square root of Simpson's diversity index over productive rearrangements. TCRdb carries this immuneACCESS record with in-frame sequences only. Its versions omit some clonotypes, under half of them owing to an unresolved V gene in the studies checked, with the rest unexplained. The V and J calls and clone size were taken over from that table, and D and trimming were inferred from the DNA. Here the sample has fewer than 400,000 clones; over 80% occur a single time. More than 5% of the sample is taken by the ten largest.

Enrolling through a virtual design, the prospective study's participants ranged in age from roughly 18 to 95 years and lived across 20 to 25 United States geographic areas. Cohort assignment in the prospective study relied on participant-reported clinical history from a screening survey and a study questionnaire. Recovered participants in ImmuneRACE Cohort 3 were defined as having two consecutive negative NP/OP PCR tests, clearance from a healthcare professional, or resolution of symptoms. In the prospective study, whole blood, serum and a nasopharyngeal or oropharyngeal swab were collected from each participant by mobile phlebotomists. Prospective study participants could optionally give additional blood draws and questionnaires over a roughly two-month period. Blood samples from the prospective study were shipped frozen or at room temperature prior to DNA extraction. This clone was observed a handful of times. Its antigen specificity is not known. No base quality information exists; no much larger clone differs at one position.

Per the germline V gene (reference sequence), LNHDA is the CDR1 and SQIVND is the CDR2. Trimming costs V 6 bases and J 6 bases, and their ends lie 11 bases apart. The CDR3 runs 12 amino acids, cysteine and phenylalanine included. The entry retains the CDR3 DNA only, 36 bases that are in frame from base 1. The source of this sequence is a man aged 30 to 45 who had recovered from COVID-19. The receptor chain draws on TRBV19 and TRBJ1-2; possibly the D gene is TRBD1, per 5 matching bases. The sample taken for sequencing was PBMCs or T cells enriched from blood (not recorded which). The CDR3 region reads CASSSWGHGYTF. Here is the DNA: TGTGCCAGTAGCTCATGGGGCCATGGCTACACCTTC.